Included here is one TCR beta chain sequence, with context. These data belong to a study of blood T cell repertoires in COVID-19. For the study at large: T cells, B-cell-depleted T cells, or PBMCs supplied cDNA or gDNA.

The CDR3 sequence is 12 residues long. CDR1 is GTSNPN, CDR2 SVGIG, per germline (reference sequence). V was clipped by 4 bases and J by 6 bases, with 13 bases between them. Under the authors' procedure: From reference gene primer amplification, estimates of nucleated cell counts were derived. TCRdb's table, derived via immunoSEQ multiplex PCR, lists solely in-frame clones and lacks some. V, J and clone size are those of that table, while D and trimming were read from the DNA. The sample comprises under 400,000 clones, more than 70% of which are singletons, and 3% to 4.5% rests with the top ten. The sequencing sample was made of peripheral blood. The TCR sequence derives from a woman between 55 and 75 years old with COVID-19, enrolled during active disease. The chain has TRBV30 and TRBJ2-7, with a weak D call TRBD2 (6 bases). The DNA for the CDR3 is TGTGCCTGGACCTTTTCCGGGGGCGAGCAGTACTTC. Translating it yields CAWTFSGGEQYF. The full variable domain, its missing parts supplied by reference TRBV30 and TRBJ2-7, is SQTIHQWPATLVQPVGSPLSLECTVEGTSNPNLYWYRQAAGRGLQLLFYSVGIGQISSEVPQNLSASRPQDRQFILSSKKLLLSDSGFYLCAWTFSGGEQYFGPGTRLTVT.